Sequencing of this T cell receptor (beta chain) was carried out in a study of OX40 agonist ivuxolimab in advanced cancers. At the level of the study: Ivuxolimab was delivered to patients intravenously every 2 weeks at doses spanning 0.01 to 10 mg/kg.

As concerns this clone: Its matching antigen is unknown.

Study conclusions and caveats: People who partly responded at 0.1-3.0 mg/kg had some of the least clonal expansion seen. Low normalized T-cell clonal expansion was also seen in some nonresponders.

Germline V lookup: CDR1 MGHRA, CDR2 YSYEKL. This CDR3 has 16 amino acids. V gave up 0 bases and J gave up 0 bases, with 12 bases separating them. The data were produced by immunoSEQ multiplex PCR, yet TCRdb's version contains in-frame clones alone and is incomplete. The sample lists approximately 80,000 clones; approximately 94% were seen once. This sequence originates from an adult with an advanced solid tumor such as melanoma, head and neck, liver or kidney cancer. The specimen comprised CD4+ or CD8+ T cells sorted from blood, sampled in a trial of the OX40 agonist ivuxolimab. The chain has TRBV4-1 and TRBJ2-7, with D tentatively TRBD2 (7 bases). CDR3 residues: CASSQDLAGASYEQYF. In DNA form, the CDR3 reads TGCGCCAGCAGCCAAGATTTGGCGGGGGCCTCCTACGAGCAGTACTTC.